Shown below are 10 T cell receptor beta chains from a single sample sequenced in a study of T cell responses to AZD1222 COVID-19 vaccine. Profiling relied on immunoSEQ multiplex PCR, and the TCRdb table lists in-frame clones only, not all of them. This sample carries around 80,000 clones, 88% of them seen once, and the ten largest clones take roughly 11%. This sample comprised peripheral blood, obtained on day 0 of AZD1222 vaccination. These TCRs come from an adult in good health.

The chain combines TRBV6-6 with TRBJ2-1; TRBD2 matches at 9 bases. Looked up from germline, CDR1 is MNHNY and CDR2 is SVGAGI (reference sequence). With 0 bases clipped from V and 6 bases from J, the junction kept 6 bases outside the gene matches. This CDR3 region has 16 residues. The CDR3 spells CASSYSRTSEANEQFF. The CDR3 DNA reads TGTGCCAGCAGTTACTCGAGGACTAGCGAGGCCAATGAGCAGTTCTTC.

In this sample, this clone turned up once. The chain combines TRBV11-1 with TRBJ2-1; D might be TRBD2 (5 bases). V lost 3 bases and J lost 8, with 17 bases in between. The germline CDR1 and CDR2 sequences are SGHAT and FQDESV (reference sequence). The CDR3 loop spans 15 amino acids. The CDR3 is CASSLGEVFSYEQFF. Written as DNA, the CDR3 is TGTGCCAGCAGCTTGGGAGAGGTATTCTCATATGAGCAGTTCTTC.

This chain connects TRBV5-1 to TRBJ2-2; D might be TRBD2 (5 bases). Looked up from germline, CDR1 is SGHRS and CDR2 is YFSETQ. The CDR3 is 15 residues long. Trimming left V 3 bases short and J 6 bases short, with 15 bases between. In nucleotides, the CDR3 is TGCGCCAGCAGCTCAGACTCCCGGGGAGCCGGGGAGCTGTTTTTT. Translated, it gives CASSSDSRGAGELFF.

Here the CDR3 reads CASSLINRGVTEAFF. CDR3 nucleotide sequence: TGTGCCAGCAGCTTAATTAACAGGGGAGTCACTGAAGCTTTCTTT. This rearrangement joins TRBV7-2 to TRBJ1-1; 7 positions agree with TRBD1. V dropped 2 bases and J dropped 4; count of bases not matched to a gene: 7. This CDR3 has 15 residues. The germline V gene encodes CDR1 SGHTA and CDR2 FQGNSA. Using reference TRBV7-2 and TRBJ1-1 for the parts outside the CDR3, the full variable domain is GAGVSQSPSNKVTEKGKDVELRCDPISGHTALYWYRQSLGQGLEFLIYFQGNSAPDKSGLPSDRFSAERTGGSVSTLTIQRTQQEDSAVYLCASSLINRGVTEAFFGQGTRLTVV.

V is TRBV29-1 and J is TRBJ1-4; 7 bases align to TRBD1. The CDR3 is made up of 14 amino acids. Trimming took 6 bases from V and 4 from J; bases not matched to a gene: 8. Germline V gene sequence: CDR1 SQVTM, CDR2 ANQGSEA. The CDR3 DNA reads TGCAGCGTGACAGGGCTATTTAATAATGAAAAACTGTTTTTT. Residues: CSVTGLFNNEKLFF.

This clone was observed once. The chain joins TRBV10-3 to TRBJ1-6, with 7 bases that match TRBD1. Trimming at V came to 0 bases and at J to 3 bases, leaving 2 bases not matched to a gene. Germline CDR1 and CDR2: ENHRY and SYGVKD. The CDR3 has 16 amino acids. The CDR3 loop is CAISESGQLYNSPLHF. CDR3 DNA sequence: TGTGCCATCAGTGAGTCGGGACAGCTCTATAATTCACCCCTCCACTTT.

The chain combines TRBV30 with TRBJ2-7; D call uncertain. V lost 3 bases and J lost 6, with 15 bases in between. The CDR3 loop spans 13 amino acids. In germline, CDR1 is GTSNPN, CDR2 SVGIG (reference sequence). The CDR3 spells CAWRSSGLLEQYF. The CDR3 DNA follows: TGTGCCTGGAGATCCTCGGGCCTCCTCGAGCAGTACTTC.

The CDR3 DNA follows: TGTGCCAGCAGCCCGGGGGGGGTAAATACGCAGTATTTT. Its translation: CASSPGGVNTQYF. This rearrangement joins TRBV5-8 to TRBJ2-3; TRBD2 aligns across 8 bases. Germline V gene lookup returns CDR1 SGHTS and CDR2 YDEGEE. The CDR3 has 13 amino acids. The V gene end was trimmed by 4 bases and the J gene end by 7 bases; junction bases not matched to a gene: 5.

The chain recombines TRBV7-2 with TRBJ1-1; TRBD1 might be the D (6 bases). V shed 4 bases and J shed 6 bases, with 15 bases lying between them. The CDR3 has 14 residues. The germline V gene encodes CDR1 SGHTA and CDR2 FQGNSA. Here the CDR3 reads CASSSQDRAPEAFF. The DNA of the CDR3 is TGTGCCAGCAGCTCCCAGGACAGAGCACCTGAAGCTTTCTTT.

J is TRBJ2-2 and V is TRBV12-1; the table's D call, TRBD2, was not checked against the DNA. TRBV12-1 is given as a pseudogene. The CDR3 totals 13 residues. CDR3 sequence (DNA): TGTGCCAGCAGCCCTTATAACACCGGGGAGCTGTTTTTT. This translates into CASSPYNTGELFF.